Presented here are 30 T cell receptor beta chains from one specimen sequenced in a study of identical twins' blood T cells. TCRdb reprocessed the 5' RACE reads via MiXCR and lists one record per CDR3 protein. This sample has fewer than 450,000 distinct CDR3 sequences; about 28% occur once, and the top ten carry 5.5% to 7%. The specimen sequenced was PBMCs. Source of these receptors: a woman aged 18-55 years in good health.

Comments on this clonotype: The germline gene is not matched at one end of the junction; a read error may be the cause. This chain uses TRBV20-1 with TRBJ1-5, with D possibly matching TRBD1 (5 bases). CDR1 and CDR2 from the germline V gene are DFQATT and SNEGSKA (reference sequence). The CDR3 is 14 residues long. CDR3 nucleotides: TGCGGTGCTCCTACATTAAGGGGAGGTCAGCCCCAGCATTTT. Translating gives CGAPTLRGGQPQHF.

This clonotype was recorded at least ten times. The chain recombines TRBV2 with TRBJ1-4; TRBD1 is a possible D gene (6 bases). With 5 bases removed from V and 8 bases from J, the gap between germline ends came to 15 bases. This CDR3 region has 14 residues. The germline V gene encodes CDR1 SNHLY and CDR2 FYNNEI. As DNA, the CDR3 is TGTGCCAGCAGTAAGGACGGCGGGGGCGAAAAACTGTTTTTT. Its protein product is CASSKDGGGEKLFF.

Note on this clonotype: Since no conserved phenylalanine or tryptophan closes the CDR3, a read error is the likely cause. In DNA, the CDR3 is TGTGCCAGCAGCCCAACCGGGACTAGCTTTCACAATGAGCAGTTCTCC. It specifies CASSPTGTSFHNEQFS. The chain couples TRBV7-9 to TRBJ2-1, with 9 bases lining up with TRBD2. CDR1 and CDR2 from the germline V gene are SEHNR and FQNEAQ (reference sequence). The CDR3 totals 16 residues. The junction had 10 bases not matched to a gene; V was cut back by 5 bases and J by 5 bases.

This chain links TRBV7-9 with TRBJ1-6; 7 bases agree with TRBD1. CDR1 and CDR2 (germline): SEHNR, FQNEAQ (reference sequence). The CDR3 covers 17 residues. V was pared by 4 bases and J by 0 bases, with 6 bases of the junction left unmatched. CDR3 sequence (DNA): TGTGCCAGCAGCTCACAGGGGACGAGCTCCTATAATTCACCCCTCCACTTT. It specifies CASSSQGTSSYNSPLHF.

The V call is TRBV7-9, the J call TRBJ1-4; D gene ambiguous. The CDR3 sequence is 15 residues long. V was trimmed by 0 bases and J by 7 bases, leaving 12 bases between them. Per the germline V gene, CDR1 is SEHNR and CDR2 is FQNEAQ (reference sequence). The CDR3 loop is CASSLASGGFEKLFF. DNA of the CDR3: TGTGCCAGCAGCTTAGCGTCAGGAGGCTTTGAAAAACTGTTTTTT.

This clonotype was observed a handful of times. V and J are TRBV25-1 and TRBJ1-3, with no clear D. This CDR3 region has 14 residues. V was pared by 3 bases and J by 0 bases, with 6 bases between. Germline-derived CDR1 and CDR2 are MGHDK and SYGVNS. The CDR3 reads CASSDSVSGNTIYF. The CDR3 DNA follows: TGTGCCAGCAGTGATTCTGTCTCTGGAAACACCATATATTTT.

For this clonotype: The germline gene is not matched at one end of the junction; a read error may be the cause. The rearrangement joins TRBV29-1 to TRBJ2-5, with 9 bases that match TRBD1. Per germline, CDR1 SQVTM and CDR2 ANQGSEA. The CDR3 extends over 12 amino acids. This CDR3 is CIVGTGSETQYF. In nucleotides, the CDR3 is TGCATCGTTGGGACAGGGTCAGAGACCCAGTACTTC. Supplemented by reference TRBV29-1 and TRBJ2-5, the full variable domain reads SAVISQKPSRDICQRGTSLTIQCQVDSQVTMMFWYRQQPGQSLTLIATANQGSEATYESGFVIDKFPISRPNLTFSTLTVSNMSPEDSSIYLCIVGTGSETQYFGPGTRLLVL.

This clonotype has ten or more counts. In DNA form, the CDR3 reads TGCGCCAGCAGCTTGGGACAGGGGGAGAATGAGCAGTTCTTC. This translates into CASSLGQGENEQFF. The chain has TRBV5-1 and TRBJ2-1, with TRBD1 matching over 9 bases. The V gene end was trimmed by 0 bases and the J gene end by 7 bases; junction bases not matched to a gene: 2. CDR1 is SGHRS and CDR2 is YFSETQ in the germline V gene. The CDR3 is made up of 14 amino acids.

Only a few counts were recorded for this clonotype. The chain carries TRBV28 and TRBJ1-1; no firm D call. Between the trimmed V and J ends, which lost 8 bases and 5 bases, there was a span of 12 bases. Germline CDR1 reads MDHEN; CDR2 reads SYDVKM. The CDR3 contains 12 residues. CDR3 DNA: TGTGCCAGCCGATTGCAGGTGACTGAAGCTTTCTTT. The encoded protein is CASRLQVTEAFF.

The V gene is TRBV10-3, the J gene TRBJ2-7; 13 bases align to TRBD2. Losses at the gene ends were 11 bases for V and 1 base for J; bases not matched to a gene: 8. Per the germline V gene, CDR1 is ENHRY and CDR2 is SYGVKD. The CDR3 loop spans 15 amino acids. The CDR3 loop reads CASAGTSGASYEQYF. CDR3 nucleotides: TGTGCCTCAGCCGGGACTAGCGGGGCTTCCTACGAGCAGTACTTC.

In this sample, this clonotype turned up a few times. V is TRBV20-1 and J is TRBJ2-1; 9 bases line up with TRBD2. The V gene's germline CDR1 is DFQATT and CDR2 SNEGSKA (reference sequence). This CDR3 is 14 amino acids long. Unmatched junction bases numbered 8, after V lost 3 bases and J lost 8 bases. The CDR3: CSARASGGLDEQFF. Written as DNA, the CDR3 is TGCAGTGCTAGGGCCAGCGGGGGGTTGGATGAGCAGTTCTTC.

The chain recombines TRBV7-2 with TRBJ2-7; tentative D call: TRBD2 (6 bases). The CDR3 covers 15 residues. Between the trimmed V and J ends, which lost 7 bases and 4 bases, there was a span of 20 bases. Germline V gene lookup returns CDR1 SGHTA and CDR2 FQGNSA. CDR3 sequence (DNA): TGTGCCAGCAAGCGTAGGTCCGGGACTCCTTACGAGCAGTACTTC. Residues: CASKRRSGTPYEQYF. The whole variable domain, remainder taken from reference TRBV7-2 and TRBJ2-7, is GAGVSQSPSNKVTEKGKDVELRCDPISGHTALYWYRQSLGQGLEFLIYFQGNSAPDKSGLPSDRFSAERTGGSVSTLTIQRTQQEDSAVYLCASKRRSGTPYEQYFGPGTRLTVT.

The chain is built from TRBV6-2 or TRBV6-3 and TRBJ1-5, with D hard to call. V was cut by 4 bases and J by 3 bases, with 10 bases left in between. Germline V gene sequence: CDR1 MNHEY, CDR2 SVGEGT. CDR3 size: 14 residues. The CDR3 protein is CASSFLTTNQPQHF. Here the CDR3 DNA reads TGTGCCAGCAGTTTTCTTACTACCAATCAGCCCCAGCATTTT.

There are a few counts of this clonotype. The CDR3 is CASTRRGDEKLFF. In DNA form, the CDR3 reads TGTGCCAGCACCCGACGGGGAGATGAAAAACTGTTTTTT. The chain uses TRBV6-2 or TRBV6-3 and TRBJ1-4; D is unresolved. V was trimmed by 7 bases and J by 6 bases, leaving 12 bases between them. The CDR3 totals 13 residues. From germline, CDR1 is MNHEY and CDR2 SVGEGT.

The V gene is TRBV4-3, the J gene TRBJ1-5; D is uncertain. The CDR3 sequence is 13 residues long. V lost 0 bases to trimming and J lost 7 bases, with 7 bases between them. CDR1 and CDR2 from the germline V gene are LGHNA and YSLEER. The CDR3 here is CASSQEEQQPQHF. As DNA, the CDR3 is TGCGCCAGCAGCCAAGAGGAGCAACAGCCCCAGCATTTT.

The chain joins TRBV5-1 to TRBJ2-3; the D is unclear. The CDR3 covers 15 residues. V lost 1 base, J lost 0 bases, and 9 bases lay in between. Looked up from germline, CDR1 is SGHRS and CDR2 is YFSETQ. CDR3 sequence: CASSLSTSSTDTQYF. DNA of the CDR3: TGCGCCAGCAGCTTGAGCACATCTAGCACAGATACGCAGTATTTT.

This rearrangement joins TRBV7-2 to TRBJ2-3; D perhaps matches TRBD2 (6 bases). The CDR3 has 18 amino acids. V was shortened by 3 bases and J by 2 bases, with 21 bases between the two germline ends. Germline V lookup: CDR1 SGHTA, CDR2 FQGNSA. The chain's CDR3 is CASSFRLTRSSNTDTQYF. DNA for the CDR3: TGTGCCAGCAGCTTCCGACTGACTAGATCCTCAAACACAGATACGCAGTATTTT.

The rearrangement joins TRBV30 to TRBJ1-1; D is perhaps TRBD1 (6 bases). Per germline, CDR1 GTSNPN and CDR2 SVGIG (reference sequence). V was pared by 8 bases and J by 1 base, with 14 bases between. CDR3 length: 13 amino acids. Written as DNA, the CDR3 is TGTGCCGGGCGCAGGGGCTCGAACACTGAAGCTTTCTTT. Its protein product is CAGRRGSNTEAFF. The variable domain in full, with the rest retrieved from reference TRBV30 and TRBJ1-1, is SQTIHQWPATLVQPVGSPLSLECTVEGTSNPNLYWYRQAAGRGLQLLFYSVGIGQISSEVPQNLSASRPQDRQFILSSKKLLLSDSGFYLCAGRRGSNTEAFFGQGTRLTVV.

The chain uses TRBV1 and TRBJ1-4. TRBV1 is shown as a pseudogene. The CDR3 contains 15 residues. The CDR3 DNA reads as TGCACCAGCAGCCAAGACCGCGACCTTAATGAAAAACTGCTTTTT. This codes for CTSSQDRDLNEKLLF.

This clonotype has ten or more counts. The chain has TRBV6-1 and TRBJ1-1; D is undetermined. This CDR3 spans 15 amino acids. V gave up 2 bases and J gave up 3 bases, with 13 bases separating them. Germline V lookup: CDR1 MNHNS, CDR2 SASEGT. The CDR3 nucleotides read TGTGCCAGCAGTGAACTCGGGCCGGATTACACTGAAGCTTTCTTT. Protein: CASSELGPDYTEAFF.

This clonotype was recorded many times. The V gene is TRBV12-3 or TRBV12-4, the J gene TRBJ1-6; 9 bases match TRBD1. The CDR3 length is 14 residues. V was pared by 6 bases and J by 8 bases, with 5 bases of the junction left unmatched. The chain's CDR3 is CASRPRQGDSPLHF. The CDR3, as DNA: TGTGCCAGCAGACCTAGACAGGGGGATTCACCCCTCCACTTT.

This chain connects TRBV5-1 to TRBJ2-1, with D maybe TRBD2 (6 bases). Germline V gene lookup returns CDR1 SGHRS and CDR2 YFSETQ. CDR3 size: 14 residues. V lost 3 bases, J lost 5 bases, and 12 bases lay in between. As DNA, the CDR3 is TGCGCCAGCAGCTCAAGACTAGACCACAATGAGCAGTTCTTC. Encoded protein: CASSSRLDHNEQFF.

This clonotype has at least ten counts. The rearrangement joins TRBV19 to TRBJ1-1; D remains unclear. This CDR3 has 11 residues. The V gene's germline CDR1 is LNHDA and CDR2 SQIVND (reference sequence). Trimming stripped 7 bases from V and 8 bases from J, with 11 bases between. CDR3 region: CASKTSREAFF. The DNA of the CDR3 is TGTGCCAGTAAGACGTCGAGGGAAGCTTTCTTT.

This clonotype was counted between two and nine times. V and J are TRBV3-1 and TRBJ1-1; TRBD1 is a possible D gene (6 bases). Looked up from germline, CDR1 is LGHDT and CDR2 is YNNKEL (reference sequence). This CDR3 region has 14 residues. V lost 4 bases, J lost 11 bases, and 20 bases lay in between. In nucleotides, the CDR3 is TGTGCCAGCAGCCGTCAAGGAGGGGGACCCCAGGCTTTCTTT. Protein: CASSRQGGGPQAFF.

This clonotype is a singleton in its sample. Since a much larger clone is just one base distant, this may be a read error. The V call is TRBV20-1, the J call TRBJ2-3; 12 bases are shared with TRBD2. The germline gives CDR1 DFQATT, CDR2 SNEGSKA (reference sequence). After removal of 3 bases from V and 5 bases from J, the junction contained 3 bases not matched to a gene. CDR3 size: 14 residues. CDR3 nucleotide sequence: TGCAGTGCTAGTTGGACTAGCGGGAAAGATACGCAGTATTTT. Translating it yields CSASWTSGKDTQYF.

In its sample, this clonotype was seen many times. CDR3 in amino acids: CASSFHNEQFF. In DNA, the CDR3 is TGTGCCAGCAGCTTCCACAATGAGCAGTTCTTC. This chain links TRBV2 with TRBJ2-1; D call uncertain. Germline CDR1 reads SNHLY; CDR2 reads FYNNEI. The CDR3 contains 11 residues. V was pared by 6 bases and J by 5 bases, with 5 bases between.

V and J are TRBV6-2 or TRBV6-3 and TRBJ2-5; D gene ambiguous. There are 14 residues in the CDR3. V was cut by 4 bases and J by 4 bases, with 13 bases left in between. Germline V CDR1 and CDR2: MNHEY, SVGEGT. CDR3 sequence reads: CASSSVAIAETQYF. In DNA form, the CDR3 reads TGTGCCAGCAGTTCAGTTGCCATTGCAGAGACCCAGTACTTC.

This clonotype has more than one count but fewer than ten. The chain has TRBV6-2 or TRBV6-3 and TRBJ1-1; a possible D gene is TRBD1 (5 bases). V gave up 2 bases and J gave up 5 bases, with 9 bases separating them. The germline V gene encodes CDR1 MNHEY and CDR2 SVGEGT. CDR3 length: 13 residues. The CDR3 here is CASSYMRGTEAFF. The CDR3 DNA reads TGTGCCAGCAGTTACATGAGGGGAACTGAAGCTTTCTTT.

This clonotype was recorded a few times. The chain uses TRBV20-1 and TRBJ1-2; D is unresolved. CDR3 length: 14 residues. Germline-derived CDR1 and CDR2 are DFQATT and SNEGSKA (reference sequence). V lost 2 bases to trimming and J lost 4 bases, with 14 bases between them. The CDR3 DNA reads TGCAGTGCTAGACGGGCGATAGACTTCTATGGCTACACCTTC. Residues: CSARRAIDFYGYTF.

In DNA, the CDR3 is TGCAGTGCTAGTGCAGACTATGGCTACACCTTC. It is translated as CSASADYGYTF. V and J are TRBV20-1 and TRBJ1-2; no clear D. CDR3 size: 11 residues. Germline assignment: CDR1 DFQATT and CDR2 SNEGSKA (reference sequence). V was cut by 3 bases and J by 3 bases, with 5 bases left in between.